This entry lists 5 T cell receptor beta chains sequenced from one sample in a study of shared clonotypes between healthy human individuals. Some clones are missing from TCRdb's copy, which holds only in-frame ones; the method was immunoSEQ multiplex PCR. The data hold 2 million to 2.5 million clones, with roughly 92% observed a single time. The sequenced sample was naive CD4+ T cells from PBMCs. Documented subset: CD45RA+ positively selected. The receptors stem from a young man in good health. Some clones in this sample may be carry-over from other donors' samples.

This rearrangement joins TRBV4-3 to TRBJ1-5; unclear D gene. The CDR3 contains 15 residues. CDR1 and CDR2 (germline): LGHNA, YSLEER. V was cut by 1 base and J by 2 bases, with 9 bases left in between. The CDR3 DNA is TGCGCCAGCAGCCAAGCGCACGGGGGCAATCAGCCCCAGCATTTT. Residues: CASSQAHGGNQPQHF.

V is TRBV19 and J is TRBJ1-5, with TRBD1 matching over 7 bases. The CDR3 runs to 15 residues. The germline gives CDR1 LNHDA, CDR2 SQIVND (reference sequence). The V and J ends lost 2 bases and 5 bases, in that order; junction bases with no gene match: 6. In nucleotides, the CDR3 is TGTGCCAGTAGTATACCACTGACAGGGTATCAGCCCCAGCATTTT. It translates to CASSIPLTGYQPQHF.

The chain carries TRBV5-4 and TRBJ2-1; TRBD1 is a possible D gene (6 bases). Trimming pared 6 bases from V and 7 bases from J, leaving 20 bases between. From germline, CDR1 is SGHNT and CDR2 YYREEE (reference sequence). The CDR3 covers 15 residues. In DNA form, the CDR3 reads TGTGCCAGCACCAATACGGGACACGGGGAGAATGAGCAGTTCTTC. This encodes CASTNTGHGENEQFF. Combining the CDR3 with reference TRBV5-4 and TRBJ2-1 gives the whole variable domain ETGVTQSPTHLIKTRGQQVTLRCSSQSGHNTVSWYQQALGQGPQFIFQYYREEENGRGNFPPRFSGLQFPNYSSELNVNALELDDSALYLCASTNTGHGENEQFFGPGTRLTVL.

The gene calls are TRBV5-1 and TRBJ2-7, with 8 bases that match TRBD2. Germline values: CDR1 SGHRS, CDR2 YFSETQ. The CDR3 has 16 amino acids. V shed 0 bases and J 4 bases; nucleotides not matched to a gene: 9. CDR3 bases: TGCGCCAGCAGCTTGGCCGGGAGAGCGGGAGAGTACGAGCAGTACTTC. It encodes CASSLAGRAGEYEQYF.

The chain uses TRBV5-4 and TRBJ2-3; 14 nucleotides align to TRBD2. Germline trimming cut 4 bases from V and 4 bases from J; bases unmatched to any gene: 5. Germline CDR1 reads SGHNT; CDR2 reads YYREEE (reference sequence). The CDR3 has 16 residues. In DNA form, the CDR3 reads TGTGCCAGCAGCACCGGGACTAGCGGGAGCCCAGATACGCAGTATTTT. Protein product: CASSTGTSGSPDTQYF.